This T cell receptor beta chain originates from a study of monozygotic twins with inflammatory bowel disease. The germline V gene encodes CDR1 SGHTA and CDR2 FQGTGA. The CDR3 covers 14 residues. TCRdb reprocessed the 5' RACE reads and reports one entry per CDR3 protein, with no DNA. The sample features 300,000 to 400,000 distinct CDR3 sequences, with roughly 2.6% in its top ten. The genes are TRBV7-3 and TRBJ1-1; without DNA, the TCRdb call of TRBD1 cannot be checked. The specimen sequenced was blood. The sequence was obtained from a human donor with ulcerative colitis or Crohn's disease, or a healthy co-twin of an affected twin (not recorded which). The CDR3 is CASSPTGVDTEAFF. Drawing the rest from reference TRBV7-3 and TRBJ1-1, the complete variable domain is GAGVSQTPSNKVTEKGKYVELRCDPISGHTALYWYRQSLGQGPEFLIYFQGTGAADDSGLPNDRFFAVRPEGSVSTLKIQRTERGDSAVYLCASSPTGVDTEAFFGQGTRLTVV.